Listed below are T cell receptor beta chains from one sample, sequenced in a study of CD8+ T cells in alopecia areata. TCRdb's copy holds only in-frame clones and misses some; the assay was immunoSEQ multiplex PCR. This table has 150,000 to 200,000 clones, around 60% appearing once. The specimen comprised CD4+ T cells sorted from blood, sampled at week 24, from a patient treated with tofacitinib. The receptors were gathered from a human donor with alopecia areata. CDR3s include the opening cysteine and the closing phenylalanine or tryptophan. A D gene is named only where the DNA matches it firmly. Not all rows give a size; the values are once, few, many and, for expanded clones, a class.

cdr3_length: 13; v_call: TRBV5-6; clone_size: .; d_call: TRBD1; j_call: TRBJ1-1; cdr3_aa: CASSQTGQFEAFF; cdr3_nt: TGTGCCAGCAGCCAGACGGGACAGTTCGAAGCTTTCTTT
cdr3_length: 13; v_call: TRBV29-1; clone_size: .; d_call: .; j_call: TRBJ2-3; cdr3_aa: CSVRTRITDTQYF; cdr3_nt: TGCAGCGTTCGGACACGAATCACAGATACGCAGTATTTT
cdr3_length: 15; v_call: TRBV15; clone_size: .; d_call: TRBD1; j_call: TRBJ1-6; cdr3_aa: CATSRETGLNSPLHF; cdr3_nt: TGTGCCACCAGCAGAGAGACAGGGCTCAATTCACCCCTCCACTTT
cdr3_length: 15; v_call: TRBV5-5; clone_size: .; d_call: TRBD2; j_call: TRBJ2-7; cdr3_aa: CASSLVSGGVYEQYF; cdr3_nt: TGTGCCAGCAGCTTGGTAAGCGGGGGAGTGTACGAGCAGTACTTC
cdr3_length: 16; v_call: TRBV29-1; clone_size: .; d_call: .; j_call: TRBJ1-5; cdr3_aa: CSVRQGGGPSNQPQHF; cdr3_nt: TGCAGCGTTAGGCAGGGTGGGGGGCCTAGCAATCAGCCCCAGCATTTT
cdr3_length: 11; v_call: TRBV30; clone_size: few; d_call: .; j_call: TRBJ2-1; cdr3_aa: CAWSVELLQFF; cdr3_nt: TGTGCCTGGAGTGTAGAATTGTTGCAGTTCTTC
cdr3_length: 12; v_call: TRBV29-1; clone_size: few; d_call: .; j_call: TRBJ2-1; cdr3_aa: CSVDYGYNEQFF; cdr3_nt: TGCAGCGTTGATTACGGTTACAATGAGCAGTTCTTC
cdr3_length: 13; v_call: TRBV6-5; clone_size: .; d_call: .; j_call: TRBJ1-2; cdr3_aa: CASSLGTSRGYTF; cdr3_nt: TGTGCCAGCAGTCTCGGGACCTCGCGGGGCTACACCTTC
cdr3_length: 11; v_call: TRBV20-1; clone_size: .; d_call: .; j_call: TRBJ1-2; cdr3_aa: CSASPGYGYTF; cdr3_nt: TGCAGTGCGAGCCCGGGGTATGGCTACACCTTC
cdr3_length: 16; v_call: TRBV4-2; clone_size: .; d_call: TRBD1; j_call: TRBJ2-7; cdr3_aa: CASSQDLAGGGYEQYF; cdr3_nt: TGTGCCAGCAGCCAAGATCTTGCAGGGGGTGGCTACGAGCAGTACTTC
cdr3_length: 17; v_call: TRBV11-2; clone_size: .; d_call: TRBD2; j_call: TRBJ2-7; cdr3_aa: CASSLGLAGGPHYEQYF; cdr3_nt: TGTGCCAGCAGCTTAGGACTAGCGGGGGGCCCACACTACGAGCAGTACTTC
cdr3_length: 13; v_call: TRBV30; clone_size: .; d_call: TRBD2; j_call: TRBJ2-7; cdr3_aa: CAWRAGRGYEQYF; cdr3_nt: TGTGCCTGGAGAGCGGGACGTGGCTACGAGCAGTACTTC
cdr3_length: 15; v_call: TRBV29-1; clone_size: .; d_call: .; j_call: TRBJ1-1; cdr3_aa: CSAAPIVGGDTEAFF; cdr3_nt: TGCAGCGCCGCCCCCATCGTAGGGGGTGACACTGAAGCTTTCTTT
cdr3_length: 15; v_call: TRBV18; clone_size: .; d_call: .; j_call: TRBJ2-5; cdr3_aa: CASSPPAQAEETQYF; cdr3_nt: TGTGCCAGCTCACCACCGGCGCAGGCCGAAGAGACCCAGTACTTC
cdr3_length: 16; v_call: TRBV30; clone_size: .; d_call: .; j_call: TRBJ1-6; cdr3_aa: CAWNLRDSGRNSPLHF; cdr3_nt: TGTGCCTGGAACCTCCGCGACTCCGGCAGGAATTCACCCCTCCACTTT
cdr3_length: 14; v_call: TRBV19; clone_size: few; d_call: .; j_call: TRBJ1-5; cdr3_aa: CASSRFLGNQPQHF; cdr3_nt: TGTGCCAGTAGTAGGTTTCTTGGAAATCAGCCCCAGCATTTT
cdr3_length: 14; v_call: TRBV7-3; clone_size: .; d_call: .; j_call: TRBJ1-1; cdr3_aa: CASSSPGQRTEAFF; cdr3_nt: TGTGCCAGCAGCTCTCCAGGGCAGAGGACTGAAGCTTTCTTT
cdr3_length: 18; v_call: TRBV12-2; clone_size: few; d_call: .; j_call: TRBJ2-7; cdr3_aa: CASRSRPSRDRGFYEQYF; cdr3_nt: TGTGCAAGTCGCTCCCGCCCATCCCGGGACAGGGGATTCTACGAGCAGTACTTC
cdr3_length: 13; v_call: TRBV30; clone_size: .; d_call: .; j_call: TRBJ1-4; cdr3_aa: CAWRRRANEKLFF; cdr3_nt: TGTGCCTGGAGGCGAAGGGCAAATGAAAAACTGTTTTTT
cdr3_length: 15; v_call: TRBV5-1; clone_size: .; d_call: TRBD2; j_call: TRBJ2-5; cdr3_aa: CASSSLSGGSRTQYF; cdr3_nt: TGCGCCAGCAGCTCCCTTAGCGGGGGGTCGCGGACCCAGTACTTC
cdr3_length: 14; v_call: TRBV25-1; clone_size: .; d_call: .; j_call: TRBJ1-5; cdr3_aa: CASSEWGRVQPQHF; cdr3_nt: TGTGCCAGCAGTGAATGGGGGCGGGTTCAGCCCCAGCATTTT
cdr3_length: 16; v_call: TRBV4-2; clone_size: few; d_call: .; j_call: TRBJ1-2; cdr3_aa: CASSQEEWQGNYGYTF; cdr3_nt: TGTGCCAGCAGCCAAGAAGAGTGGCAGGGGAACTATGGCTACACCTTC
cdr3_length: 17; v_call: TRBV4-1; clone_size: .; d_call: TRBD2; j_call: TRBJ2-7; cdr3_aa: CASSPYLSGGLPYEQYF; cdr3_nt: TGCGCCAGCAGCCCGTATCTGAGCGGGGGCCTACCCTACGAGCAGTACTTC
cdr3_length: 15; v_call: TRBV18; clone_size: few; d_call: .; j_call: TRBJ1-4; cdr3_aa: CASSRVGGGDEKLFF; cdr3_nt: TGTGCCAGCTCCCGGGTAGGCGGGGGAGATGAAAAACTGTTTTTT
cdr3_length: 14; v_call: TRBV29-1; clone_size: few; d_call: .; j_call: TRBJ2-5; cdr3_aa: CSVEVKQVGETQYF; cdr3_nt: TGCAGCGTTGAAGTAAAGCAAGTTGGAGAGACCCAGTACTTC
cdr3_length: 13; v_call: TRBV7-8; clone_size: .; d_call: .; j_call: TRBJ1-6; cdr3_aa: CASSLDGGSPLHF; cdr3_nt: TGTGCCAGCAGCTTAGATGGGGGGTCACCCCTCCACTTT
cdr3_length: 15; v_call: TRBV2; clone_size: few; d_call: TRBD1; j_call: TRBJ1-2; cdr3_aa: CASSGRDRASNGYTF; cdr3_nt: TGTGCCAGCAGTGGGAGGGACAGGGCTTCTAATGGCTACACCTTC
cdr3_length: 13; v_call: TRBV6-5; clone_size: .; d_call: .; j_call: TRBJ2-5; cdr3_aa: CASKVGGPGREYF; cdr3_nt: TGTGCCAGCAAGGTCGGGGGGCCCGGAAGGGAGTACTTC
cdr3_length: 14; v_call: TRBV7-9; clone_size: once; d_call: .; j_call: TRBJ1-2; cdr3_aa: CASYREGSMVGYTF; cdr3_nt: TGTGCCAGCTACCGTGAAGGGAGTATGGTGGGCTACACCTTC